This TCR beta chain was sequenced in a study of T cell repertoires in aging, cancer and after chemotherapy. V was cut by 0 bases and J by 5 bases, with 9 bases left in between. CDR3 length: 15 amino acids. Germline CDR1 and CDR2: SGHDT and YYEEEE. Study observations and caveats: Across the chemotherapy interval, each cancer cohort showed higher median generation probability, suggesting thymic rebound.

As concerns this clonotype: The antigen is not known.

TCR beta rearrangements were amplified from peripheral blood genomic DNA. Multiplex touch-down PCR with TRB-A/B primers amplified rearranged V-D-J TRB sequences. MiXCR, applied by TCRdb to the multiplex PCR reads, yields one record per CDR3 protein. This sample yields 10,000 to 15,000 distinct CDR3 sequences, of which 30% to 40% are seen a single time; around 9.1% belongs to the top ten. The origin of this receptor is a human donor in good health. The donor label of this sample is uncertain. V and J are TRBV5-6 and TRBJ1-6; D unclear. The specimen was blood. The CDR3 is CASSLGLPNNSPLHF. In nucleotides, the CDR3 is TGTGCCAGCAGCTTGGGGCTACCTAATAATTCACCCCTCCACTTT. The whole variable domain, filled in from reference TRBV5-6 and TRBJ1-6, reads DAGVTQSPTHLIKTRGQQVTLRCSPKSGHDTVSWYQQALGQGPQFIFQYYEEEERQRGNFPDRFSGHQFPNYSSELNVNALLLGDSALYLCASSLGLPNNSPLHFGNGTRLTVT.